The rows below give T cell receptor beta chains drawn from one sample of a study of T cells in Graves' hyperthyroidism and ophthalmopathy. Each CDR3 protein is one row after TCRdb ran MiXCR on the multiplex PCR reads. The table records roughly 750,000 distinct CDR3 sequences, 15% to 20% of them present only once. The sequenced sample was blood. These receptors were taken from a young man with Graves' hyperthyroidism. Each CDR3 is given with its conserved first and last residue. The D gene is left open where the match is weak. Clone size is given for some rows only: seen once, a few or many times, or a class if the clone is expanded.

CDR3nt | CDR3aa | abundance | v_gene | d_gene | j_gene
TGCAGTGCTAGAGACCCTACGAGATACAATGAGCAGTTCTTC | CSARDPTRYNEQFF | many | TRBV20-1 | . | TRBJ2-1
TGTGCCAGCACCTATGTTGGTCAGCCCCAGCATTTT | CASTYVGQPQHF | . | TRBV12-3/TRBV12-4 | . | TRBJ1-5
TGTGCCAGCAGCTTAGCCACAGGGAGTGGCGGCTACACCTTC | CASSLATGSGGYTF | few | TRBV7-9 | . | TRBJ1-2
TGCAGCGTTGGTCTCCAGAGGAGCACAGATACGCAGTATTTT | CSVGLQRSTDTQYF | . | TRBV29-1 | . | TRBJ2-3
TGCAGTGCTAGAGGCCACTCCGAGCAGTACTTC | CSARGHSEQYF | many | TRBV20-1 | . | TRBJ2-7
TGTGCCAGCAGTGAAGTTTTCGGCACAGATACGCAGTATTTT | CASSEVFGTDTQYF | . | TRBV11-2 | . | TRBJ2-3
TGTGCCAGCAGCACGGGACAGGGGCCGGGAGAGACCCAGTACTTC | CASSTGQGPGETQYF | many | TRBV5-5 | TRBD1 | TRBJ2-5
TGTGCCAGCAGCTCTAACGGCGCAGATACGCAGTATTTT | CASSSNGADTQYF | . | TRBV6-1 | . | TRBJ2-3
TGCGCCAGCAGCTTGGCTGGGGCGCGGGGGGCCAACGTCCTGACTTTC | CASSLAGARGANVLTF | . | TRBV5-1 | . | TRBJ2-6
TGTGCCAGCAGCGAGGGGAGCGGGAGTCTCTCTTTTGAGCAGTTCTTC | CASSEGSGSLSFEQFF | . | TRBV9 | TRBD2 | TRBJ2-1
TGTGCCAGCAGTCACGAGGACCGGCTATATAGTGAGCAGTTCTTC | CASSHEDRLYSEQFF | few | TRBV28 | . | TRBJ2-1
TGTGCCAGCTCTCTCACGTCCAGCGGGGGGACCCAGTACTTC | CASSLTSSGGTQYF | many | TRBV18 | TRBD2 | TRBJ2-5
TGTGCCAGCAGTGAAACCGGGGTCGAGCAGTACTTC | CASSETGVEQYF | few | TRBV2 | . | TRBJ2-7
TGTGCCAGCAGGCCGGGACTGGACGATGGGGATACGCAGTATTTT | CASRPGLDDGDTQYF | many | TRBV12-3/TRBV12-4 | . | TRBJ2-3
TGTGCCACCAGCAGAGATTTCCGTTACGAGCAGTACTTC | CATSRDFRYEQYF | . | TRBV15 | . | TRBJ2-7
TGTGCCAGCAGTAGGATAAGCGGGAGGAACTCCTACGAGCAGTACTTC | CASSRISGRNSYEQYF | many | TRBV28 | TRBD2 | TRBJ2-7
TGCAGTGCTAGTAGCGACGACTACAATGAGCAGTTCTTC | CSASSDDYNEQFF | . | TRBV20-1 | . | TRBJ2-1
TGCGCCAGCAGCCAGAGAGGTCGGCTAGCGGGAGGGGGCGGCGAGCAGTACTTC | CASSQRGRLAGGGGEQYF | few | TRBV4-1 | TRBD2 | TRBJ2-7
TGCGCCAGCAGCCCAGAACTTGGCCTCAATCAGCCCCAGCATTTT | CASSPELGLNQPQHF | . | TRBV4-1 | . | TRBJ1-5
TGTGCTAGCAGCTCGTCAAGCGGGACCTTCCGGCAGTTCTTC | CASSSSSGTFRQFF | many | TRBV7-7 | TRBD2 | TRBJ2-1
TGCGCCAGCAGCCACGGGAAGAACCACGAGCAGTACTTC | CASSHGKNHEQYF | . | TRBV4-1 | . | TRBJ2-7
TGTGCCAGCAGTTATGCCAGGGTCACAGATACGCAGTATTTT | CASSYARVTDTQYF | few | TRBV6-5 | . | TRBJ2-3
TGTGCCAGCAGCTCCTCTGGCCACGAGCAGTACTTC | CASSSSGHEQYF | . | TRBV7-9 | . | TRBJ2-7
TGTGCCAGCAGTTTAGCCATCCTTGGTGAGCAGTTCTTC | CASSLAILGEQFF | . | TRBV12-3/TRBV12-4 | . | TRBJ2-1
TGTGCCAGTAGTATAGGCTGGGGGACCAACACCGGGGAGCTGTTTTTT | CASSIGWGTNTGELFF | few | TRBV19 | . | TRBJ2-2
TGCGCCAGCAGCCAGTTCCTAGCGGAAGCCTACGAGCAGTACTTC | CASSQFLAEAYEQYF | few | TRBV4-1 | TRBD2 | TRBJ2-7